This entry concerns a single T cell receptor beta chain. Germline trimming cut 7 bases from V and 6 bases from J; bases unmatched to any gene: 14. CDR3 length: 15 amino acids. Germline assignment: CDR1 SGHRS and CDR2 YFSETQ. The source of the sample is a study of blood T cell repertoires in COVID-19. Turning to the study itself: COVID-19 samples from acute and convalescent phases originated in the United States, Italy and Spain. PBMCs, B-cell-depleted T cells, or T cells were the source of the cDNA or gDNA that made up the material.

In the study's own analysis: The authors estimated nucleated cell counts from reference gene primer amplification. Profiling relied on immunoSEQ multiplex PCR, and the TCRdb table lists in-frame clones only, not all of them. D and trimming were read from the DNA, whereas the V and J calls and clone size are those reported in that table. The table records under 150,000 clones, 85% to 90% of them present only once. The chain links TRBV5-1 to TRBJ2-7; 9 bases line up with TRBD2. This clonotype originated in a human donor in a cohort sampled during active COVID-19. Specimen: peripheral blood. The CDR3 coding sequence is TGCGCCAGCGGATCAGGCGGGAGGGCCTCTCGCGAGCAGTACTTC. Its protein is CASGSGGRASREQYF.